This T cell receptor beta chain was observed in a study of beta chain features in type 1 diabetes. The overall study: No patient-donor differences in age, gender, total cells or subset yield. Study findings and constraints: Among all four CD4+ subsets, Type 1 diabetes patients had TCRB CDR3s that were moderately but significantly shorter. HLA influence on TCRB rearrangement stayed unresolved here.

Blood was collected once per donor into heparin, averaging approximately 110 mL. CDR1 is SGHRS and CDR2 is YFSETQ in the germline V gene. This CDR3 has 15 amino acids. The ends were cut back, 4 bases at V and 2 bases at J, with 13 bases in the middle. The authors reverse transcribed all of the isolated RNA, so sequencing captured expressed TCRB transcripts. Profiled with immunoSEQ multiplex PCR; TCRdb holds only in-frame clones, not every one. Among over 700,000 clones, 17% were seen once, and the ten largest hold 0.02% to 0.03%. In the case of this clone: What it binds is not known.

The source is a woman aged 18-29 years in good health. The rearrangement links TRBV5-1 to TRBJ1-3, with D possibly being TRBD1 (5 bases). The source material was naive CD4+ T cells from blood. The CDR3 region has the DNA TGCGCCAGCAGCCTGGAGGGGTTGGCTGGAAACACCATATATTTT. This codes for CASSLEGLAGNTIYF.